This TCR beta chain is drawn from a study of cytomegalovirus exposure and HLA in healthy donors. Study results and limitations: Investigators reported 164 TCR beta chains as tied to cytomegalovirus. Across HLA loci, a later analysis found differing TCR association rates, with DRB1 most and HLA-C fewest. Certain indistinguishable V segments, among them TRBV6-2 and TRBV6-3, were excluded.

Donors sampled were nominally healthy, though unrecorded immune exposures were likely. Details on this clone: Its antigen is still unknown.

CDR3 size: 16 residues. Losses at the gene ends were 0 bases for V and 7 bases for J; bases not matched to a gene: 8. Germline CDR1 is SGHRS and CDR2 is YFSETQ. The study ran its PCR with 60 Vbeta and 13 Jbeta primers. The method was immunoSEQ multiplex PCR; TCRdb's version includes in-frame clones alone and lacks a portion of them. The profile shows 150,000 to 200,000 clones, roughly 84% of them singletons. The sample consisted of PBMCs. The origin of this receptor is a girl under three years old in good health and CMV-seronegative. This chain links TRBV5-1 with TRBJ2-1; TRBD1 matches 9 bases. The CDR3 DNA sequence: TGCGCCAGCAGCTTGGCCCCGGACAGGGGAGGGAATGAGCAGTTCTTC. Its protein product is CASSLAPDRGGNEQFF.